Described below is a single T cell receptor beta chain sequence and its context. This entry is derived from a study of blood T cell repertoires in COVID-19. Across the study: Whether acute or convalescent, the COVID-19 samples came from the United States, Italy and Spain. Sample material is recorded as cDNA or gDNA derived from T cells, B-cell-depleted T cells, or PBMCs.

CDR3 size: 15 residues. V lost 1 base and J lost 0, with 7 bases in between. Germline V gene data show CDR1 as SGHRS and CDR2 as YFSETQ. The authors' processing: Using reference gene primer amplification, nucleated cell counts were estimated. TCRdb's table, derived via immunoSEQ multiplex PCR, lists solely in-frame clones and lacks some. From that table come the V and J calls and clone size; the DNA was used to work out D and trimming. The data hold over 200,000 clones, with around 89% observed a single time. The sequence was collected from a man between 60 and 75 years old who had recovered from COVID-19. Material: peripheral blood. V gene TRBV5-1 combines with J gene TRBJ2-2; D is unclear. The CDR3 here is CASSLMTTNTGELFF. The DNA of the CDR3 is TGCGCCAGCAGCTTGATGACAACGAACACCGGGGAGCTGTTTTTT.